The text below deals with one T cell receptor beta chain. The study assigned cohorts using participant-reported clinical history. The data derive from a study of blood T cell repertoires in COVID-19. Study details: Donors in the United States, Italy and Spain gave samples during acute or convalescent COVID-19. Sources were T cells, B-cell-depleted T cells, or PBMCs; the material itself was cDNA or gDNA.

The CDR3 totals 15 residues. Germline assignment: CDR1 SGHDN and CDR2 FVKESK. Between the trimmed V and J ends, which lost 4 bases and 2 bases, there was a span of 12 bases. Authors' data handling: Quantification of nucleated cells was approximated via reference gene primer amplification. Assay used: immunoSEQ multiplex PCR; TCRdb lists only in-frame clones, some missing. V and J calls and clone size follow that table, whereas D and trimming were derived from the DNA. Of 250,000 or so clones listed, about nine tenths are singletons. The sequence came from a woman younger than 45 with acute COVID-19. Material for sequencing was PBMCs or T cells enriched from blood (not recorded which). This chain connects TRBV14 to TRBJ2-1; TRBD2 is a possible D gene (6 bases). This CDR3 reads CASSPGLQAYNEQFF. In DNA, the CDR3 is TGTGCCAGCAGCCCGGGACTTCAAGCCTACAATGAGCAGTTCTTC.